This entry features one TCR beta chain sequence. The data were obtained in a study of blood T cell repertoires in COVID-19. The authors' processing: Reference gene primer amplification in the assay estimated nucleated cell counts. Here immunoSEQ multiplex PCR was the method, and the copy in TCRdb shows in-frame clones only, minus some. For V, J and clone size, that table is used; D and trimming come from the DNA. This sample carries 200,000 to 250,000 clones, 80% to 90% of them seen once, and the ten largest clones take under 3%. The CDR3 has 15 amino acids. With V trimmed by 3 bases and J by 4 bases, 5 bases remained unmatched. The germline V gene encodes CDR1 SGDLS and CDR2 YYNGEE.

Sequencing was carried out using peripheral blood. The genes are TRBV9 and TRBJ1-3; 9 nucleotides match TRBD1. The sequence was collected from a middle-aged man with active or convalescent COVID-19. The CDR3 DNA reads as TGTGCCAGCAGCGAACAGGGGGCTAACGGAAACACCATATATTTT. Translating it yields CASSEQGANGNTIYF.